This passage covers 24 T cell receptor beta chains from one sample sequenced in a study of cytotoxic CD8 clonotypes in ibrutinib-treated CLL. Produced via immunoSEQ multiplex PCR; TCRdb's table is partial and in-frame only. The sample lists roughly 29,000 clones; roughly 57% were seen once. Source: PBMCs, taken before ibrutinib treatment. The receptors were gathered from a human donor with chronic lymphocytic leukemia.

The chain employs TRBV5-4 and TRBJ2-5; 8 bases fit TRBD1. This CDR3 spans 15 amino acids. Germline-derived CDR1 and CDR2 are SGHNT and YYREEE (reference sequence). Germline trimming cut 2 bases from V and 4 bases from J; bases unmatched to any gene: 7. The CDR3 bases are TGTGCCAGCAGCTTAAGACAGGGGTGGGGAGAGACCCAGTACTTC. Protein product: CASSLRQGWGETQYF.

The chain employs TRBV7-6 and TRBJ1-5; D gene unclear. This CDR3 has 14 amino acids. Trimming pared 1 base from V and 7 bases from J, leaving 11 bases between. Germline V gene lookup returns CDR1 SGHVS and CDR2 FNYEAQ. CDR3 protein: CASSLVTGGQPQHF. CDR3 coding DNA: TGTGCCAGCAGCTTAGTGACCGGAGGGCAGCCCCAGCATTTT.

The chain recombines TRBV6-6 with TRBJ1-5; D not resolved. CDR3 length: 14 amino acids. V lost 0 bases and J 10 bases, leaving 13 bases between the germline ends. Per germline, CDR1 MNHNY and CDR2 SVGAGI (reference sequence). Written as DNA, the CDR3 is TGTGCCAGCAGTTACTCTGCCCCGATCAGCCCCCAGCATTTT. Protein product: CASSYSAPISPQHF.

The chain employs TRBV5-1 and TRBJ1-3; 7 bases match TRBD1. The V gene's germline CDR1 is SGHRS and CDR2 YFSETQ. The CDR3 consists of 16 residues. Trimming at V came to 4 bases and at J to 0 bases, leaving 7 bases not matched to a gene. CDR3 sequence (DNA): TGCGCCAGCAGCCTAAGGACAGGCAGCTCTGGAAACACCATATATTTT. Its protein product is CASSLRTGSSGNTIYF. Supplemented by reference TRBV5-1 and TRBJ1-3, the full variable domain reads KAGVTQTPRYLIKTRGQQVTLSCSPISGHRSVSWYQQTPGQGLQFLFEYFSETQRNKGNFPGRFSGRQFSNSRSEMNVSTLELGDSALYLCASSLRTGSSGNTIYFGEGSWLTVV.

V and J are TRBV2 and TRBJ1-2, with 7 positions matching TRBD1. Germline CDR1 reads SNHLY; CDR2 reads FYNNEI. This CDR3 is 16 amino acids long. With 6 bases clipped from V and 4 bases from J, the junction kept 14 bases outside the gene matches. The CDR3 region is CASRLLRGQDLYGYTF. The CDR3 region has the DNA TGTGCCAGCAGACTCCTCCGAGGACAGGATCTCTATGGCTACACCTTC.

The chain employs TRBV6-1 and TRBJ2-7, with 7 bases that match TRBD1. Trimming cost V 2 bases and J 2 bases; bases outside gene matches: 9. This CDR3 region has 16 residues. Germline-derived CDR1 and CDR2 are MNHNS and SASEGT. CDR3 region: CASSEYPGGATYEQYF. The CDR3 DNA reads as TGTGCCAGCAGTGAATACCCAGGGGGAGCCACCTACGAGCAGTACTTC.

This clone turned up a few times. This chain connects TRBV18 to TRBJ2-7; D uncertain. This CDR3 contains 13 residues. Germline V gene data show CDR1 as KGHSH and CDR2 as LQKENI. Between the trimmed V and J ends, which lost 3 bases and 3 bases, there was a span of 9 bases. The CDR3 loop is CASSPPWNYEQYF. CDR3 bases: TGTGCCAGCTCACCCCCTTGGAACTACGAGCAGTACTTC. The variable domain in full, with the rest retrieved from reference TRBV18 and TRBJ2-7, is NAGVMQNPRHLVRRRGQEARLRCSPMKGHSHVYWYRQLPEEGLKFMVYLQKENIIDESGMPKERFSAEFPKEGPSILRIQQVVRGDSAAYFCASSPPWNYEQYFGPGTRLTVT.

The chain couples TRBV4-2 to TRBJ1-1; D uncertain. Germline values: CDR1 LGHNA, CDR2 YNFKEQ. The CDR3 totals 16 residues. Trimming stripped 4 bases from V and 4 bases from J, with 19 bases between. CDR3 protein: CASSPGANGWGTEAFF. CDR3 bases: TGTGCCAGCAGCCCCGGTGCGAACGGTTGGGGCACTGAAGCTTTCTTT.

The chain employs TRBV11-2 and TRBJ2-7; possible D gene TRBD1, 6 bases. Trimming took off 3 bases at V and 0 bases at J, with 12 bases between the two ends. CDR1 SGHAT and CDR2 FQNNGV come from the germline V gene. The CDR3 loop spans 15 amino acids. CDR3 region: CASSFDRLSSYEQYF. CDR3 nucleotide sequence: TGTGCCAGCAGCTTCGACAGGTTATCCTCCTACGAGCAGTACTTC. The full variable domain, rest sourced from reference TRBV11-2 and TRBJ2-7, is EAGVAQSPRYKIIEKRQSVAFWCNPISGHATLYWYQQILGQGPKLLIQFQNNGVVDDSQLPKDRFSAERLKGVDSTLKIQPAKLEDSAVYLCASSFDRLSSYEQYFGPGTRLTVT.

The V and J genes are TRBV9 and TRBJ2-1; TRBD1 matches at 7 bases. The V gene end was trimmed by 9 bases and the J gene end by 10 bases; junction bases not matched to a gene: 13. The CDR3 contains 13 residues. The germline V gene encodes CDR1 SGDLS and CDR2 YYNGEE. CDR3 residues: CATRVGQDGEQFF. In DNA, the CDR3 is TGTGCCACCAGGGTCGGACAGGACGGGGAGCAGTTCTTC.

V usage is TRBV21-1 and J usage is TRBJ2-3; no DNA check was done on the table's D call, TRBD1. TRBV21-1 corresponds to a pseudogene. The CDR3 has 14 residues. CDR3 sequence (DNA): TGTGCCAGCAGTGACAGGGGGCCGGGAGATACGCAGTATTTT. Amino acids: CASSDRGPGDTQYF.

V usage is TRBV18 and J usage is TRBJ2-3, with 15 bases lining up with TRBD2. V shed 3 bases, J shed 2 bases, and the junction held 3 bases outside the gene matches. Looked up from germline, CDR1 is KGHSH and CDR2 is LQKENI. The CDR3 is made up of 17 amino acids. The CDR3 DNA is TGTGCCAGCTCACCGGGACTAGCGGGGGGCAACACAGATACGCAGTATTTT. Encoded protein: CASSPGLAGGNTDTQYF.

V is TRBV7-6 and J is TRBJ1-2, with D possibly matching TRBD1 (5 bases). Germline CDR1 is SGHVS and CDR2 is FNYEAQ. The ends were cut back, 1 base at V and 6 bases at J, with 15 bases in the middle. CDR3 length: 15 amino acids. In DNA, the CDR3 is TGTGCCAGCAGCTTAGGCCGTAGGGGATGGCATGGCTACACCTTC. It encodes CASSLGRRGWHGYTF. The whole variable domain, filled in from reference TRBV7-6 and TRBJ1-2, reads GAGVSQSPRYKVTKRGQDVALRCDPISGHVSLYWYRQALGQGPEFLTYFNYEAQQDKSGLPNDRFSAERPEGSISTLTIQRTEQRDSAMYRCASSLGRRGWHGYTFGSGTRLTVV.

This clone has more than one count but fewer than ten. V usage is TRBV10-3 and J usage is TRBJ1-6, with D unresolved. The CDR3 is 12 residues long. Trimming cost V 2 bases and J 6 bases, with 2 bases left between them. CDR1 and CDR2 from the germline V gene are ENHRY and SYGVKD. The CDR3 here is CAISETNSPLHF. The CDR3 nucleotides are TGTGCCATCAGTGAGACTAATTCACCCCTCCACTTT.

Only one count was recorded for this clone. The J gene is TRBJ2-1, the V gene TRBV20-1; 7 nucleotides match TRBD2. CDR3 length equals 9 residues. With V trimmed by 6 bases and J by 15 bases, 5 bases remained unmatched. Germline V gene lookup returns CDR1 DFQATT and CDR2 SNEGSKA (reference sequence). This CDR3 reads CSAGLGVFF. In DNA form, the CDR3 reads TGCAGTGCCGGACTAGGGGTGTTCTTC.

The chain is built from TRBV20-1 and TRBJ2-1; the D gene is possibly TRBD2 (5 bases). Germline CDR1 reads DFQATT; CDR2 reads SNEGSKA (reference sequence). The CDR3 covers 10 residues. Trimming removed 6 bases from V and 7 bases from J, with 7 bases in between. CDR3 protein: CSALANEQFF. The CDR3 nucleotides are TGCAGTGCGCTAGCTAATGAGCAGTTCTTC.

The chain joins TRBV7-9 to TRBJ1-2; 9 nucleotides match TRBD1. The V segment lost 5 bases and the J segment 3 bases; nucleotides outside the gene matches: 4. CDR1 and CDR2 from the germline V gene are SEHNR and FQNEAQ (reference sequence). This CDR3 spans 14 amino acids. The CDR3 coding sequence is TGTGCCAGCAGCCGAACAGGGGGCGACTATGGCTACACCTTC. This encodes CASSRTGGDYGYTF.

This rearrangement joins TRBV2 to TRBJ2-5; 8 bases align to TRBD2. The trim removed 7 bases at V and 0 bases at J, leaving 7 bases unmatched. The CDR3 is 15 residues long. In germline, CDR1 is SNHLY, CDR2 FYNNEI. In DNA form, the CDR3 reads TGTGCCAGCACCGTACTCGGGGGGGACCAAGAGACCCAGTACTTC. It codes for CASTVLGGDQETQYF.

This sequence joins TRBV6-6 and TRBJ1-5; a possible D gene is TRBD1 (5 bases). The CDR3 extends over 14 amino acids. The V end lost 6 bases, the J end lost 3 bases, and 12 bases lay between the germline ends. Germline CDR1 MNHNY, CDR2 SVGAGI (reference sequence). In DNA form, the CDR3 reads TGTGCCAGCAGCGGACATACGCCCAATCAGCCCCAGCATTTT. Protein: CASSGHTPNQPQHF.

In this sample, this clone turned up a few times. The chain carries TRBV2 and TRBJ2-4; no definite D call. Germline loops: CDR1 SNHLY, CDR2 FYNNEI. Trimming took 6 bases from V and 1 from J, leaving 16 bases between them. The CDR3 extends over 16 amino acids. DNA of the CDR3: TGTGCCAGCAGACGGCCAAATGGCTTTGCCAAAAACATTCAGTACTTC. Translating gives CASRRPNGFAKNIQYF.

The chain joins TRBV27 to TRBJ2-3; the D gene is possibly TRBD2 (5 bases). Germline CDR1 is MNHEY and CDR2 is SMNVEV (reference sequence). Trimming stripped 6 bases from V and 1 base from J, with 20 bases between. The CDR3 is 17 residues long. CDR3 bases: TGTGCCAGCAGCTCTAGGCGCTGGGGTAGCGGCACAGATACGCAGTATTTT. Protein product: CASSSRRWGSGTDTQYF.

The rearrangement links TRBV15 to TRBJ1-5, with 7 positions matching TRBD1. V shed 0 bases and J 1 base; nucleotides not matched to a gene: 9. The CDR3 is 18 residues long. Germline CDR1 is LNHNV and CDR2 is YYDKDF (reference sequence). DNA for the CDR3: TGTGCCACCAGCAGAGACTACCCCAGGGACAGAAGCAATCAGCCCCAGCATTTT. As protein: CATSRDYPRDRSNQPQHF.

V gene TRBV19 combines with J gene TRBJ1-5, with unresolved D. The length of the CDR3 is 14 residues. Germline-derived CDR1 and CDR2 are LNHDA and SQIVND (reference sequence). V was shortened by 4 bases and J by 0 bases, with 7 bases between the two germline ends. CDR3 coding DNA: TGTGCCAGTAGTAAGGAATATAGCAATCAGCCCCAGCATTTT. This encodes CASSKEYSNQPQHF.

The chain recombines TRBV27 with TRBJ2-5; D ambiguous. Deletions cut 5 bases from V and 1 base from J, with 17 bases between. CDR3 length equals 16 residues. Germline CDR1 MNHEY, CDR2 SMNVEV (reference sequence). The CDR3 DNA is TGTGCCAGCAGTCCTACCCCGCGACACCTCCAAGAGACCCAGTACTTC. This gives the protein CASSPTPRHLQETQYF.